This T cell receptor beta chain was recovered during a study of blood T cells in healthy people across ages. Study in general: Capture by template switching was about one barcoded beta molecule per two T cells. Study outcomes and limitations: Higher naive T cell percentage went strongly together with higher TCR beta diversity. Changes in expanded clonotypes were possibly confounded, as the CMV status of donors was unknown.

The CDR3 covers 18 residues. The germline V gene has CDR1 MNHEY and CDR2 SMNVEV (reference sequence). J was trimmed by 0 bases and V by 6 bases; bases with no gene match: 12. It was with a sample-barcoded 5' primer and a J-beta primer mix that a second PCR of roughly 7 to 12 cycles was run. TCRdb redid the calling of the 5' RACE reads with MiXCR, one entry per CDR3 protein. The table has about 680,000 distinct CDR3 sequences, roughly 50% seen once. This clonotype was seen more than once but under ten times. Its specificity is unknown. RNA extraction gave at least 5 micrograms of total RNA per sample. This TCR came from a woman aged 55-70 years in good health. Sequenced sample: blood. The V and J genes are TRBV27 and TRBJ2-4, with 9 bases lining up with TRBD1. The CDR3 loop is CASRRSGTGFLAKNIQYF. The CDR3 DNA reads as TGTGCCAGCAGGCGATCCGGGACAGGGTTTTTAGCCAAAAACATTCAGTACTTC.